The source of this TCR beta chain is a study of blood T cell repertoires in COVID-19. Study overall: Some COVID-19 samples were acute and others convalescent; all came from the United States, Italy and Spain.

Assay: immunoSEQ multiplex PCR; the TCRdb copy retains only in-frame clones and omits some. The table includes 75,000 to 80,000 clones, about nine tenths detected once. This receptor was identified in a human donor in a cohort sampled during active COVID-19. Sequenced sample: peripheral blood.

The CDR3: CASSRLAGAYEQYF. CDR3 nucleotide sequence: TGTGCCAGCAGCAGACTAGCGGGAGCCTACGAGCAGTACTTC. The chain joins TRBV11-2 to TRBJ2-7; the match to TRBD2 covers 12 bases. Per the germline V gene, CDR1 is SGHAT and CDR2 is FQNNGV. The CDR3 runs to 14 residues. With 5 bases clipped from V and 2 bases from J, the junction kept 1 base outside the gene matches. Variable domain in full (rest from reference TRBV11-2 and TRBJ2-7): EAGVAQSPRYKIIEKRQSVAFWCNPISGHATLYWYQQILGQGPKLLIQFQNNGVVDDSQLPKDRFSAERLKGVDSTLKIQPAKLEDSAVYLCASSRLAGAYEQYFGPGTRLTVT.